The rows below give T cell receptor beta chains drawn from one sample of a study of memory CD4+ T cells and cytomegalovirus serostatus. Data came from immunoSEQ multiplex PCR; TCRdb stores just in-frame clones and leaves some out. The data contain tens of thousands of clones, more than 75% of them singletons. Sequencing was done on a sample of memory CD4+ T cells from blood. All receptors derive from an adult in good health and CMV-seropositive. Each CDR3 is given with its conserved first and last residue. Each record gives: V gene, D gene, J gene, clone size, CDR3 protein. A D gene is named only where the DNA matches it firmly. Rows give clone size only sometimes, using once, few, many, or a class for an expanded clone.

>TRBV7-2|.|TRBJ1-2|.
CASRHRTTTNYGYTF
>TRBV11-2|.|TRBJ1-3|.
CASSRGGNSGNTIYF
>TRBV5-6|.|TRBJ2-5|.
CASSFRVLGGETQYF
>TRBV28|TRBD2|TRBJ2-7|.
CASSTTSGGPLEQYF
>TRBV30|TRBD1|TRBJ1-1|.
CAWTITGALTEAFF
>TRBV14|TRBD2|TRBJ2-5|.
CVGTSGNQETQYF
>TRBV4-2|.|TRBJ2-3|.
CASSQDPSTDTQYF
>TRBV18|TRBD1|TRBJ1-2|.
CASSPGGSGGAPWRGYTF
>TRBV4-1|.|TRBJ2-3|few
CASSQSQGMEDTQYF
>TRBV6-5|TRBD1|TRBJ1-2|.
CASSYRTGQDYGYTF
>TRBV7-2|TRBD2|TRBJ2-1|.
CASSFLGAGDNEQFF
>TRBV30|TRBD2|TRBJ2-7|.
CAWGRTSGSYEQYF
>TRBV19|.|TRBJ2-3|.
CASSSAGQPTDTQYF
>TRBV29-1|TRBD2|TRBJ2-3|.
CSATSAFTDTQYF
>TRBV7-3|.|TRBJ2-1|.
CASSLTREANEQFF
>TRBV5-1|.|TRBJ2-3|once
CASSFVGRASDTQYF
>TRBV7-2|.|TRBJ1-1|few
CASSLDWRGAEAFF
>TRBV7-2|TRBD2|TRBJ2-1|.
CASSPGLAGHNEQFF
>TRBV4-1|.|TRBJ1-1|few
CASSQTRAGRGTEAFF
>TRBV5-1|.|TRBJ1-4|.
CASSRAQGSSEKLFF
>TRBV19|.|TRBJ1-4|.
CASSPEVNEKLFF
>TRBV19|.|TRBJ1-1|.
CASSIIIGAGNTEAFF